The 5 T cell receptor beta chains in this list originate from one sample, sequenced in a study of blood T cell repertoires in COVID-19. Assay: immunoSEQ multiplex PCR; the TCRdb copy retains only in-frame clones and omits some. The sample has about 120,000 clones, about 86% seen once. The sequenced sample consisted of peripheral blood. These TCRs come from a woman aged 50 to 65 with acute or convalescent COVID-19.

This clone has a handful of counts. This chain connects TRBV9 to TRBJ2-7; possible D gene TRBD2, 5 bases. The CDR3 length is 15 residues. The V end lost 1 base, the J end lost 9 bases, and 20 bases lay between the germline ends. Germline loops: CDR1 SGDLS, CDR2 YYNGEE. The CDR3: CASSVTPSDSSGQYF. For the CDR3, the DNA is TGTGCCAGCAGCGTAACTCCGTCGGACTCTTCGGGGCAGTACTTC.

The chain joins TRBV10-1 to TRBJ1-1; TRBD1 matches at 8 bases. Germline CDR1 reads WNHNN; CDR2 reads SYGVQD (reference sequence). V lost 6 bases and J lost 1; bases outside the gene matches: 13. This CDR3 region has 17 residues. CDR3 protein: CASRGPWTGSENTEAFF. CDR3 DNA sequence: TGCGCCAGCAGAGGACCCTGGACAGGGTCCGAGAACACTGAAGCTTTCTTT.

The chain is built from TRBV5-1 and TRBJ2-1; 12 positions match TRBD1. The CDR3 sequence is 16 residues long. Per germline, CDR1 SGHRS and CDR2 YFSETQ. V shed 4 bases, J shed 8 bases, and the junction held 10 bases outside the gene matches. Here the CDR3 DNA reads TGCGCCAGCAGCGTGGGGACAGGGGGCGCGTTCGATGAGCAGTTCTTC. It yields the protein CASSVGTGGAFDEQFF.

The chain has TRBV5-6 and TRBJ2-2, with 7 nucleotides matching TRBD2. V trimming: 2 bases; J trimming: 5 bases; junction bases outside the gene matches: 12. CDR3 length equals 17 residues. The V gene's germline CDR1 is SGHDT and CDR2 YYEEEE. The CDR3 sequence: CASSFYRGRAGTGELFF. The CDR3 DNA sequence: TGTGCCAGCAGCTTTTATCGTGGGAGGGCCGGAACCGGGGAGCTGTTTTTT.

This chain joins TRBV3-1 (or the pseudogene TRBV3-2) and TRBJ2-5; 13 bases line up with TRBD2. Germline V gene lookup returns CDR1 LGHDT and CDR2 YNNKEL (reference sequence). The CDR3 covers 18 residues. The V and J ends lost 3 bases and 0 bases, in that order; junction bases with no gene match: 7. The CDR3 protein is CASSQGRLAGGYQETQYF. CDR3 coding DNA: TGTGCCAGCAGCCAGGGCCGACTAGCGGGGGGTTACCAAGAGACCCAGTACTTC.